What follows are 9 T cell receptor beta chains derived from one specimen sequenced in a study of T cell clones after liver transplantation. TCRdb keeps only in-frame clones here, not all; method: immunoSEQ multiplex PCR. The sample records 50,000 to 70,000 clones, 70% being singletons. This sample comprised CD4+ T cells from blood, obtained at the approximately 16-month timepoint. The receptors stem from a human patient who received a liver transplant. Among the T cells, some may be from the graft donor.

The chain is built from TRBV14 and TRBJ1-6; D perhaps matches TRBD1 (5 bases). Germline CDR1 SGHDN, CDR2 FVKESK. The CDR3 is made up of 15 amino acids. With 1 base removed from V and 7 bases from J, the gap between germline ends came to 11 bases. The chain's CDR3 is CASSQAPGMNSPLHF. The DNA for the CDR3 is TGTGCCAGCAGCCAAGCGCCAGGGATGAATTCACCCCTCCACTTT.

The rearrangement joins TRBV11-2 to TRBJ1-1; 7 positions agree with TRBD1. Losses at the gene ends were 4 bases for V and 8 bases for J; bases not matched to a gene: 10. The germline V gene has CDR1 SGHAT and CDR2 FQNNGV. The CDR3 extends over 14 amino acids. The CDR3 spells CASSSTTGVAEAFF. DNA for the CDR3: TGTGCCAGCAGCTCAACAACAGGGGTCGCGGAAGCTTTCTTT. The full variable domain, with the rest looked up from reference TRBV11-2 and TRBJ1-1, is EAGVAQSPRYKIIEKRQSVAFWCNPISGHATLYWYQQILGQGPKLLIQFQNNGVVDDSQLPKDRFSAERLKGVDSTLKIQPAKLEDSAVYLCASSSTTGVAEAFFGQGTRLTVV.

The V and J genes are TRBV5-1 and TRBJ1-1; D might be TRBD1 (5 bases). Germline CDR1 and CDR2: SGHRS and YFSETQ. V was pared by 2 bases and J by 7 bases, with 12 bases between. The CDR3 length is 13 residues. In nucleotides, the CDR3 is TGCGCCAGCAGCTTTAATTGGGACGGTGAAGCTTTCTTT. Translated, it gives CASSFNWDGEAFF.

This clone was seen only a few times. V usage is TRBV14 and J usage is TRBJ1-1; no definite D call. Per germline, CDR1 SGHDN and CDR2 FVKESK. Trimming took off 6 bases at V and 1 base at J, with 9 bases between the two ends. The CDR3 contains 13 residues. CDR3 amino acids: CASRSRRNTEAFF. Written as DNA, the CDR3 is TGTGCCAGCAGGTCCAGGAGGAACACTGAAGCTTTCTTT.

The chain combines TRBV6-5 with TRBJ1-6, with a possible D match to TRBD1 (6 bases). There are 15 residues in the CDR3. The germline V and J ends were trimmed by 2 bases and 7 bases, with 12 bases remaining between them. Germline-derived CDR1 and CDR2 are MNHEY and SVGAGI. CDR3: CASSYVWDKNSPLHF. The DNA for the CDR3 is TGTGCCAGCAGTTACGTCTGGGACAAAAATTCACCCCTCCACTTT.

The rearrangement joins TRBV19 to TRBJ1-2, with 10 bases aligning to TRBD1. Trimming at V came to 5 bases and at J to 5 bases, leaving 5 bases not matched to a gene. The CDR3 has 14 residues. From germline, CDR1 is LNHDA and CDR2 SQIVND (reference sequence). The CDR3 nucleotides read TGTGCCAGTAGTCCCGGGACAGGGGATTATGGCTACACCTTC. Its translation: CASSPGTGDYGYTF.

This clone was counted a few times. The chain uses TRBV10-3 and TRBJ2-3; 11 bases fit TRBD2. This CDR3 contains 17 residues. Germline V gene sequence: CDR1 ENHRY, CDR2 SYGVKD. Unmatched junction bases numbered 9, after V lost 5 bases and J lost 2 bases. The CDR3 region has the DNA TGTGCCATCAGTTCTTCCTTAGCGGGAGGGGACACAGATACGCAGTATTTT. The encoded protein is CAISSSLAGGDTDTQYF.

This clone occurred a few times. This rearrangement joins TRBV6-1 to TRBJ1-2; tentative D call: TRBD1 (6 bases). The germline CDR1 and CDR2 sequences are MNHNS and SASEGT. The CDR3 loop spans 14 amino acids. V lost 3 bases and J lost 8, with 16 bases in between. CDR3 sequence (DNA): TGTGCCAGCAGTGACAACCAGGGGATCGGGGGCTACACCTTC. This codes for CASSDNQGIGGYTF.

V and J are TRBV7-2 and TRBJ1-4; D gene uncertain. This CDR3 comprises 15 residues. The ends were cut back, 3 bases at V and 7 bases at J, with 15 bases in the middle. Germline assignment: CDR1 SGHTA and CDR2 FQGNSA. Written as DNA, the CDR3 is TGTGCCAGCAGCTTCGGCACCGGGGTGGGTGAAAAACTGTTTTTT. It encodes CASSFGTGVGEKLFF.